This record concerns one T cell receptor (beta chain) sequence. The sample carries other DNA sequences with the same CDR3. This entry is derived from a study of cytomegalovirus exposure and HLA in healthy donors. 60 Vbeta and 13 Jbeta primers were used in PCR. Data came from immunoSEQ multiplex PCR; TCRdb stores just in-frame clones and leaves some out. Here the sample spans approximately 140,000 clones, over 60% being singletons. The sequenced sample was PBMCs. The receptor's source is a female donor in good health and CMV-seronegative.

CDR3 loop: CASGGTGNQPQHF. The CDR3 coding sequence is TGTGCCAGCGGAGGGACAGGGAATCAGCCCCAGCATTTT. This chain joins TRBV2 and TRBJ1-5, with 9 bases matching TRBD1. V dropped 8 bases and J dropped 4; count of bases not matched to a gene: 3. Germline V lookup: CDR1 SNHLY, CDR2 FYNNEI. This CDR3 contains 13 residues.